This T cell receptor (beta chain) was recorded in a study of T cell responses to AZD1222 COVID-19 vaccine (dated by TCRdb to the early 2020s). About the full investigation: TCR sequencing was performed for over 230 trial participants, of whom around 200 were given two doses of AZD1222 and around 25 were given two doses of MenACWY control vaccine. Enrollment into the trials was organized by age into subgroups of 18-55, 56-69 and 70-plus years, and those subgroups contained roughly 140, 27 and 60 TCR-sequenced participants, respectively. Results the study describes overall, beyond this receptor: Epitopes outside the regions mutated in the B.1.351 and B.1.1.7 variants were reportedly recognized by nearly half of the unique spike-specific TCRs. Because no samples from the day 14 peak response were available, repertoires could be characterized only after the peak T cell response. Participants were mostly white British and included more females than males, and it was suggested by the authors that clonal diversity may have been underestimated. In the small 56-69-year group, the increase in depth fell short of significance, most likely because of low power. Conclusions about previously exposed vaccinees are limited, since just a handful of AZD1222 recipients were seropositive for SARS-CoV-2 at baseline. Spike-specific TCR breadth and depth rose significantly after two AZD1222 doses compared with day 0 and with MenACWY recipients. Vaccine-associated CD4 TCRs spanned the whole spike protein, with dominant responses in regions 160-218 and 743-854.

As for this clone: Its cognate antigen has yet to be identified. Nothing much larger sits one base from this clone, and base qualities are not available.

The CDR3 numbers 13 residues from cysteine through phenylalanine. The CDR3 DNA has 39 bases and is translated from base 1. The germline ends are 9 bases apart after V is trimmed by 7 bases and J by 0 bases. CDR1 and CDR2 were assigned from the germline V gene as MNHEY and SVGAGI. The CDR3 regions of human TCRbeta chains were analyzed by immunosequencing. From the authors' description of their analysis: TCRs in the repertoires were matched against a reference library of SARS-CoV-2-specific TCRs that had been generated with the MIRA antigen-specificity platform. Breadth was defined as the fraction of unique TCRs that were SARS-CoV-2-associated, and depth was defined as the fraction of total T cells that were SARS-CoV-2-associated. Using the MIRA data, each spike-specific TCR was mapped to the spike region that the TCR reacts to and placed in a CD4 or CD8 class. Log10-transformed breadth and depth values were compared by one-way ANOVA with Sidak's multiple comparisons tests. The immuneACCESS repertoire file appears here via TCRdb, limited to in-frame rearrangements. These files lack a portion of the clones; in checked studies, under half of the deficit traces to unresolved V genes, and the cause of the others is not known. The DNA gave D and trimming, while V, J and clone size come from that table. For this sample the table gives over 100,000 clones, of which roughly 85% were detected only once. Together, the top ten hold around 7.9% of the sample.

The sample's time point, from its label and the paper: about 28 days (+/-7) after the second vaccine dose. The treatment or condition label corresponds to: meningococcal conjugate vaccine given as trial control. Vaccinee samples came from UK trials COV001 and COV002, including a single-blind randomized controlled phase 2/3 trial of AZD1222 (ChAdOx1 nCoV-19) in healthy adults. For TCRbeta chain sequencing, PBMC samples from trial participants were taken at day 0 and at day 28 after the second dose. The chain is encoded by TRBV6-5 joined to TRBJ1-1; no D gene call is confident. Sequencing was performed on peripheral blood, taken 28 days after the second dose of the MenACWY control vaccine. The source of this sequence is an adult who received the MenACWY meningococcal vaccine as a control. The bases read TGTGCCAGCACCCGGACGGTGAACACTGAAGCTTTCTTT. It codes for CASTRTVNTEAFF.